This is a list of T cell receptor beta chains from one sample in a study of cytomegalovirus exposure and HLA in healthy donors. Repertoires were generated with immunoSEQ multiplex PCR, while TCRdb's copy carries only in-frame clones and drops some. Of 150,000 to 200,000 clones listed, over 65% were seen once; the top ten hold about 4.5%. The sample comprised PBMCs. Source of these receptors: a young man in good health and CMV-seropositive. Both conserved end residues are part of each CDR3. A D gene is named only where the DNA matches it firmly. Clone size is shown for a subset of rows, as once, few, many or a class of expanded clone.

>TRBD1|-|14|TRBJ1-1|TRBV6-5
TGTGCCAGCAGTTTGGACAGGCTGAACACTGAAGCTTTCTTT
CASSLDRLNTEAFF
>-|-|13|TRBJ1-1|TRBV5-6
TGTGCCAGCAGCTTGGCAGTTTTCGCTGAAGCTTTCTTT
CASSLAVFAEAFF
>-|-|16|TRBJ2-2|TRBV9
TGTGCCAGCACCTCGGGGGCGGGAGTTAACACCGGGGAGCTGTTTTTT
CASTSGAGVNTGELFF
>-|-|15|TRBJ2-3|TRBV11-3
TGTGCCAGCAGCCCCCCTCTCGTTCGCACAGATACGCAGTATTTT
CASSPPLVRTDTQYF
>-|-|13|TRBJ1-1|TRBV18
TGTGCCAGCTCACGGGGTGAGGGCACTGAAGCTTTCTTT
CASSRGEGTEAFF
>-|-|15|TRBJ1-1|TRBV6-5
TGTGCCAGCAGTTACATGGGGCCTGTGAACACTGAAGCTTTCTTT
CASSYMGPVNTEAFF
>TRBD1|-|12|TRBJ1-2|TRBV30
TGTGCCTGGGTTCCAGGGGGCTATGGCTACACCTTC
CAWVPGGYGYTF
>-|-|16|TRBJ1-1|TRBV5-1
TGCGCCAGCAGCTTAGTTGGGGGGGCTGTCGGCACTGAAGCTTTCTTT
CASSLVGGAVGTEAFF
>TRBD1|-|15|TRBJ1-1|TRBV9
TGTGCCAGCAGCGGAGGGACAGGGGGGAACACTGAAGCTTTCTTT
CASSGGTGGNTEAFF
>-|few|15|TRBJ1-2|TRBV19
TGTGCCAGTAGTACACAGACAGAAAACCTGGGCGGCTACACCTTC
CASSTQTENLGGYTF
>-|-|13|TRBJ1-1|TRBV5-1
TGCGCCAGCAGCTTGCAGGGCGACACTGAAGCTTTCTTT
CASSLQGDTEAFF
>TRBD1|-|14|TRBJ1-4|TRBV6-1
TGTGCCAGCAGACCAGGGGGGATGGGTGAAAAACTGTTTTTT
CASRPGGMGEKLFF
>-|once|11|TRBJ1-1|TRBV11-2
TGTGCCAGCAGCTCCGGGTCTGAAGCTTTCTTT
CASSSGSEAFF
>-|-|12|TRBJ2-3|TRBV28
TGTGCCAGCAGTTTCATCACAGATACGCAGTATTTT
CASSFITDTQYF
>TRBD2|few|16|TRBJ2-5|TRBV13
TGTGCCAGCAGCCCTTGGACTAGCGGGGACCAAGAGACCCAGTACTTC
CASSPWTSGDQETQYF
>TRBD1|once|14|TRBJ1-1|TRBV4-2
TGTGCCAGCAGCCCGGGACAGAGGAACACTGAAGCTTTCTTT
CASSPGQRNTEAFF
>-|-|14|TRBJ1-1|TRBV5-1
TGCGCCAGCAGCACCGGACAACTAAACACTGAAGCTTTCTTT
CASSTGQLNTEAFF
>TRBD1|-|16|TRBJ1-1|TRBV6-5
TGTGCCAGCAGTTACGGGACAGGGGGACTGAACACTGAAGCTTTCTTT
CASSYGTGGLNTEAFF
>TRBD1|-|17|TRBJ1-5|TRBV28
TGTGCCAGCAGCCCTGGGACAGGGTGGGAGGGCAATCAGCCCCAGCATTTT
CASSPGTGWEGNQPQHF
>-|-|16|TRBJ2-3|TRBV9
TGTGCCAGCAGCGGACCTTTGGCGGGACCCACAGATACGCAGTATTTT
CASSGPLAGPTDTQYF
>-|-|14|TRBJ1-6|TRBV30
TGTGCCTGGGGGGGGGATACAGTTTATTCACCCCTCCACTTT
CAWGGDTVYSPLHF
>-|-|16|TRBJ1-5|TRBV28
TGTGCCAGCAGGAAAGGGGCCGGATGGTCCAATCAGCCCCAGCATTTT
CASRKGAGWSNQPQHF
>TRBD2|-|15|TRBJ2-5|TRBV13
TGTGCCAGCAGCTCCCGGACTAGCGGTCCGGGGACCCAGTACTTC
CASSSRTSGPGTQYF
>-|-|15|TRBJ1-6|TRBV30
TGTGCCTGGAGTAGGGTCCCAGGGGCTGGTTCACCCCTCCACTTT
CAWSRVPGAGSPLHF
>TRBD1|-|14|TRBJ1-1|TRBV18
TGTGCCAGCTCACCCCCGGGACAGGTGACTGAAGCTTTCTTT
CASSPPGQVTEAFF
>-|-|15|TRBJ1-1|TRBV5-4
TGTGCCAGCAGCGAAAAACGGGGGAGGCACACTGAAGCTTTCTTT
CASSEKRGRHTEAFF
>-|-|16|TRBJ1-1|TRBV4-1
TGCGCCAGCAGCCAAGAGGGTGGCGGCTTGAACACTGAAGCTTTCTTT
CASSQEGGGLNTEAFF
>TRBD1|-|12|TRBJ1-2|TRBV19
TGTGCCAGTAGTCTCACAGGGGCGGGCTACACCTTC
CASSLTGAGYTF
>TRBD1|-|15|TRBJ1-2|TRBV14
TGTGCCAGCAGCCAGCAACAGGGGGTTCCCTATGGCTACACCTTC
CASSQQQGVPYGYTF
>TRBD1|-|15|TRBJ1-2|TRBV6-5
TGTGCCAGCAGTTACTCTGGGCAGGGGGCGCGTGGCTACACCTTC
CASSYSGQGARGYTF
>-|few|10|TRBJ1-2|TRBV30
TGTGCCTGGAGAGCAGGGGGCTACACCTTC
CAWRAGGYTF
>-|-|13|TRBJ1-3|TRBV9
TGTGCCAGCAGTATCAGATCCGGAAACACCATATATTTT
CASSIRSGNTIYF
>-|-|15|TRBJ1-1|TRBV13
TGTGCCAGCAGCCTCATAGGGGTCACCAACACTGAAGCTTTCTTT
CASSLIGVTNTEAFF
>-|-|15|TRBJ1-4|TRBV2
TGTGCCAGCAGTGAAGCGCTTCGGGGGGCTGAAAAACTGTTTTTT
CASSEALRGAEKLFF
>-|-|14|TRBJ1-1|TRBV28
TGTGCCAGCAGTTTGGGCAGAATGAACACTGAAGCTTTCTTT
CASSLGRMNTEAFF
>TRBD1|-|15|TRBJ1-2|TRBV6-5
TGTGCCAGCAGTTACTCGACAGGGGACGGGTATGGCTACACCTTC
CASSYSTGDGYGYTF
>-|-|13|TRBJ2-5|TRBV5-1
TGCGCCAGCAGCTTGATGGTCGGAGAGACCCAGTACTTC
CASSLMVGETQYF
>TRBD2|-|16|TRBJ2-1|TRBV2
TGTGCCAGCAGGAAGACTAGCGGTAGCTCCTACAATGAGCAGTTCTTC
CASRKTSGSSYNEQFF
>-|-|13|TRBJ2-2|TRBV30
TGTGCCTGGAGAGGTTGGGGAGACGGGGAGCTGTTTTTT
CAWRGWGDGELFF
>-|-|10|TRBJ2-1|TRBV6-1
TGTGCCAGCGGGGGCCCCCTATCGTTCTTC
CASGGPLSFF
>TRBD1|few|13|TRBJ1-1|TRBV2
TGTGCCAGCAGCGGACAGGGGGATGGTGAAGCTTTCTTT
CASSGQGDGEAFF
>-|few|14|TRBJ1-4|TRBV2
TGTGCCAGCAGTGGCGGGGGGCTTTATGAAAAACTGTTTTTT
CASSGGGLYEKLFF
>-|-|15|TRBJ2-2|TRBV7-3
TGTGCCAGCAGCTTAAGTCTAGGGGGGGGACGGGAGCTGTTTTTT
CASSLSLGGGRELFF
>TRBD2|-|17|TRBJ2-3|TRBV5-1
TGCGCCAGCAGCTCGGGACTAGCGGGAGGTCCTACAGATACGCAGTATTTT
CASSSGLAGGPTDTQYF
>-|-|15|TRBJ2-1|TRBV7-6
TGTGCCAGCAGCTTAGCTAGACAGGGAGGTAATGAGCAGTTCTTC
CASSLARQGGNEQFF
>TRBD1|few|13|TRBJ1-1|TRBV5-6
TGTGCCAGCAGTATGACAGGGGGTTTTGAAGCTTTCTTT
CASSMTGGFEAFF
>TRBD1|once|16|TRBJ2-4|TRBV5-1
TGCGCCAGCAGCCTCCAGGCCTCGACAGGGTGGAACATTCAGTACTTC
CASSLQASTGWNIQYF
>TRBD2|-|17|TRBJ2-1|TRBV14
TGTGCCAGCAGCCAGAACCTTAAACTAGCGTCGACGAATGAGCAGTTCTTC
CASSQNLKLASTNEQFF
>TRBD1|-|16|TRBJ2-2|TRBV6-5
TGTGCCAGCAGTTCTCAGGGGGTCGCGAACACCGGGGAGCTGTTTTTT
CASSSQGVANTGELFF
>TRBD2|-|16|TRBJ2-5|TRBV7-9
TGTGCCAGCAGCCCTGGACTAGCGGGAGAGGGAGAGACCCAGTACTTC
CASSPGLAGEGETQYF
>-|-|12|TRBJ1-2|TRBV7-9
TGTGCCAGCAGCTCTCACCTACATGGCTACACCTTC
CASSSHLHGYTF
>-|few|15|TRBJ2-1|TRBV5-4
TGTGCCAGCAGCTTGGCCGCGGCGGGCCACAATGAGCAGTTCTTC
CASSLAAAGHNEQFF
>TRBD2|-|16|TRBJ2-3|TRBV19
TGTGCCAGTAGTGATCAGACTAGCGGGAGTGGGGATACGCAGTATTTT
CASSDQTSGSGDTQYF
>-|few|13|TRBJ1-1|TRBV7-2
TGTGCCAGCAGCTACCTAGGAGGCACTGAAGCTTTCTTT
CASSYLGGTEAFF
>TRBD1|-|16|TRBJ2-2|TRBV5-6
TGTGCCAGCAGCCTTTACCGGGACAGTCACACCGGGGAGCTGTTTTTT
CASSLYRDSHTGELFF